Shown below are 26 T cell receptor beta chains from a single sample sequenced in a study of shared clonotypes between healthy human individuals. Sequencing used immunoSEQ multiplex PCR; TCRdb keeps in-frame clones, though not all of them. The sample has about 1 million clones; under 80% are singletons. Sequencing was done on a sample of memory CD4+ T cells sorted from blood. The subset denotes: CD45RA-negative fraction. The receptors here all came from a man aged 18 to 29 in good health.

A remark on this clone: This specimen includes other DNA sequences encoding the same CDR3. V and J are TRBV5-1 and TRBJ2-5; 7 bases match TRBD1. The CDR3 is made up of 13 amino acids. Germline V gene sequence: CDR1 SGHRS, CDR2 YFSETQ. J was trimmed by 5 bases and V by 2 bases; bases with no gene match: 3. The DNA of the CDR3 is TGCGCCAGCAGCTTACAGGGGCGGGAGACCCAGTACTTC. Encoded protein: CASSLQGRETQYF.

CDR3 nucleotides: TGTGCCAGCAGCACGGGGGGGCTTTACTACGAGCAGTACTTC. This gives the protein CASSTGGLYYEQYF. The J gene is TRBJ2-7, the V gene TRBV7-2; 8 positions agree with TRBD2. CDR3 size: 14 residues. The germline gives CDR1 SGHTA, CDR2 FQGNSA. The trim removed 5 bases at V and 3 bases at J, leaving 6 bases unmatched. The full variable domain, in which reference TRBV7-2 and TRBJ2-7 provide the parts outside the CDR3, is GAGVSQSPSNKVTEKGKDVELRCDPISGHTALYWYRQSLGQGLEFLIYFQGNSAPDKSGLPSDRFSAERTGGSVSTLTIQRTQQEDSAVYLCASSTGGLYYEQYFGPGTRLTVT.

The chain recombines TRBV7-2 with TRBJ2-3, with 9 bases lining up with TRBD2. J lost 4 bases, V lost 1 base, and 9 bases had no gene match. CDR1 and CDR2 (germline): SGHTA, FQGNSA. CDR3 length equals 17 residues. The CDR3 DNA reads as TGTGCCAGCAGCTTAGGGGCTAGCGGGACGGGGCCAGATACGCAGTATTTT. Translation: CASSLGASGTGPDTQYF.

The gene calls are TRBV27 and TRBJ2-3, with D hard to call. Trimming pared 6 bases from V and 6 bases from J, leaving 13 bases between. CDR1 and CDR2 (germline): MNHEY, SMNVEV (reference sequence). This CDR3 is built from 13 residues. The DNA for the CDR3 is TGTGCCAGCAGCTGGTCCGCCCGGGATACGCAGTATTTT. Translated, it gives CASSWSARDTQYF.

The V gene is TRBV7-8, the J gene TRBJ2-3; 7 bases align to TRBD2. This CDR3 has 15 residues. CDR1 is SGHVS, CDR2 FQNEAQ, per germline. V was clipped by 4 bases and J by 3 bases; unmatched bases: 7. CDR3 loop: CASSSLGGRTDTQYF. CDR3 coding DNA: TGTGCCAGCAGCTCCCTCGGCGGGAGAACAGATACGCAGTATTTT.

The V and J genes are TRBV27 and TRBJ2-7; the match to TRBD1 covers 9 bases. In germline, CDR1 is MNHEY, CDR2 SMNVEV (reference sequence). V shed 6 bases and J 3 bases; nucleotides not matched to a gene: 6. The CDR3 totals 14 residues. CDR3 region: CASRKPGQGYEQYF. CDR3 coding DNA: TGTGCCAGCAGAAAACCGGGACAGGGCTACGAGCAGTACTTC.

The V and J genes are TRBV6-1 and TRBJ2-3; D ambiguous. This CDR3 spans 15 amino acids. V was shortened by 0 bases and J by 6 bases, with 13 bases between the two germline ends. CDR1 MNHNS and CDR2 SASEGT come from the germline V gene. CDR3 sequence (DNA): TGTGCCAGCAGTGAAGCCTTACCTCAGTGGGATACGCAGTATTTT. Residues: CASSEALPQWDTQYF.

This clone was counted only a few times. CDR3 protein: CASSSQGTNYGYTF. The CDR3 DNA reads as TGTGCCAGCAGCTCACAGGGGACTAACTATGGCTACACCTTC. The chain links TRBV7-9 to TRBJ1-2; TRBD1 aligns across 7 bases. The trim removed 4 bases at V and 0 bases at J, leaving 2 bases unmatched. Germline V gives CDR1 SEHNR, CDR2 FQNEAQ (reference sequence). This CDR3 spans 14 amino acids.

This clone has a single count. The genes are TRBV27 and TRBJ2-7; 12 nucleotides align to TRBD2. Germline CDR1 is MNHEY and CDR2 is SMNVEV (reference sequence). With 2 bases clipped from V and 5 bases from J, the junction kept 4 bases outside the gene matches. The CDR3 length is 15 residues. DNA for the CDR3: TGTGCCAGCAGTTTAGGTGGACTAGCGGGGAACGAGCAGTACTTC. Protein sequence: CASSLGGLAGNEQYF.

This clone was seen a few times. The V gene is TRBV5-1, the J gene TRBJ1-1; TRBD1 aligns across 9 bases. Trimming at V came to 4 bases and at J to 3 bases, leaving 1 base not matched to a gene. Germline CDR1 and CDR2: SGHRS and YFSETQ. The CDR3 spans 13 residues. CDR3 in DNA: TGCGCCAGCAGCCGGGACAGGGACACTGAAGCTTTCTTT. Protein product: CASSRDRDTEAFF.

This clone was found a few times. The chain combines TRBV30 with TRBJ1-1, with D possibly being TRBD1 (5 bases). This CDR3 is built from 13 residues. Trimming took 8 bases from V and 11 from J, leaving 24 bases between them. In germline, CDR1 is GTSNPN, CDR2 SVGIG (reference sequence). CDR3 nucleotides: TGTGCCCGGGGAGTAATGGGCGTGGGGACGGCTTTCTTT. Its protein product is CARGVMGVGTAFF.

The chain carries TRBV7-6 and TRBJ2-7, with 10 nucleotides matching TRBD2. The germline V gene encodes CDR1 SGHVS and CDR2 FNYEAQ. The CDR3 length is 16 residues. V shed 5 bases and J 5 bases; nucleotides not matched to a gene: 12. CDR3 bases: TGTGCCAGCAGCCCTTCTAGCGGGAGAGTCCCCCACGAGCAGTACTTC. Translating gives CASSPSSGRVPHEQYF. Full variable domain (remainder filled in from reference TRBV7-6 and TRBJ2-7): GAGVSQSPRYKVTKRGQDVALRCDPISGHVSLYWYRQALGQGPEFLTYFNYEAQQDKSGLPNDRFSAERPEGSISTLTIQRTEQRDSAMYRCASSPSSGRVPHEQYFGPGTRLTVT.

The chain has TRBV28 and TRBJ2-1, with 12 bases aligning to TRBD2. J was trimmed by 12 bases and V by 4 bases; bases with no gene match: 13. Germline V gene lookup returns CDR1 MDHEN and CDR2 SYDVKM. CDR3 length: 16 amino acids. CDR3 residues: CASSSTSGGTLVGQFF. The DNA for the CDR3 is TGTGCCAGCAGTTCAACTAGCGGGGGGACACTAGTTGGGCAGTTCTTC.

This chain links TRBV30 with TRBJ2-7; 12 bases match TRBD2. CDR3 length: 14 residues. With V trimmed by 0 bases and J by 6 bases, 3 bases remained unmatched. CDR1 and CDR2 from the germline V gene are GTSNPN and SVGIG (reference sequence). CDR3 residues: CAWSVSSGGAEQYF. The CDR3 nucleotides are TGTGCCTGGAGTGTGTCTAGCGGGGGGGCCGAGCAGTACTTC.

V usage is TRBV7-2 and J usage is TRBJ2-7; the match to TRBD2 covers 7 bases. The trim removed 1 base at V and 5 bases at J, leaving 5 bases unmatched. The CDR3 extends over 14 amino acids. From germline, CDR1 is SGHTA and CDR2 FQGNSA. The CDR3 DNA reads as TGTGCCAGCAGCTTAGAGAGCGGGAACCACGAGCAGTACTTC. Translated, it gives CASSLESGNHEQYF. The complete variable domain, with remaining parts taken from reference TRBV7-2 and TRBJ2-7, reads GAGVSQSPSNKVTEKGKDVELRCDPISGHTALYWYRQSLGQGLEFLIYFQGNSAPDKSGLPSDRFSAERTGGSVSTLTIQRTQQEDSAVYLCASSLESGNHEQYFGPGTRLTVT.

The chain is built from TRBV10-3 and TRBJ2-7, with 8 bases identical to TRBD1. The CDR3 has 14 residues. With 10 bases clipped from V and 6 bases from J, the junction kept 14 bases outside the gene matches. Per germline, CDR1 ENHRY and CDR2 SYGVKD. CDR3 DNA sequence: TGTGCCACCCGAGGGGACAGGTCTATAGGCGAGCAGTACTTC. As protein: CATRGDRSIGEQYF.

This rearrangement joins TRBV25-1 to TRBJ2-3, with 10 bases aligning to TRBD2. From germline, CDR1 is MGHDK and CDR2 SYGVNS. There are 16 residues in the CDR3. Trimming removed 2 bases from V and 4 bases from J; junction bases left unmatched: 6. This CDR3 is CASSEMSGRAADTQYF. Written as DNA, the CDR3 is TGTGCCAGCAGTGAAATGAGCGGGAGGGCCGCAGATACGCAGTATTTT.

The chain couples TRBV19 to TRBJ1-2; weak D call: TRBD1 (5 bases). The CDR3 consists of 13 residues. Trimming left V 4 bases short and J 4 bases short, with 10 bases between. Germline V gene lookup returns CDR1 LNHDA and CDR2 SQIVND (reference sequence). CDR3 region: CASSRDVGYGYTF. The CDR3 region has the DNA TGTGCCAGTAGTAGGGACGTGGGCTATGGCTACACCTTC.

This chain connects TRBV28 to TRBJ1-5; no clear D gene. The germline V gene has CDR1 MDHEN and CDR2 SYDVKM. This CDR3 spans 11 amino acids. V lost 4 bases and J lost 11, with 9 bases in between. The CDR3 loop is CASSSLFAQHF. The CDR3 DNA is TGTGCCAGCAGTTCCTTATTTGCCCAGCATTTT. Drawing the rest from reference TRBV28 and TRBJ1-5, the complete variable domain is DVKVTQSSRYLVKRTGEKVFLECVQDMDHENMFWYRQDPGLGLRLIYFSYDVKMKEKGDIPEGYSVSREKKERFSLILESASTNQTSMYLCASSSLFAQHFGDGTRLSIL.

The chain joins TRBV27 to TRBJ2-7; D is ambiguous. Per the germline V gene, CDR1 is MNHEY and CDR2 is SMNVEV (reference sequence). V lost 8 bases, J lost 5 bases, and 16 bases lay in between. The CDR3 spans 13 residues. CDR3 DNA sequence: TGTGCCAGCCCTCTTGGGGTTATGGACGAGCAGTACTTC. This translates into CASPLGVMDEQYF.

The sample holds many counts of this clone. The chain combines TRBV30 with TRBJ2-7, with 12 bases matching TRBD1. The trim removed 3 bases at V and 2 bases at J, leaving 8 bases unmatched. This CDR3 has 16 residues. Looked up from germline, CDR1 is GTSNPN and CDR2 is SVGIG (reference sequence). The CDR3 DNA sequence: TGTGCCTGGAGCAGCCCCGGGACAGGGGGCCCCTACGAGCAGTACTTC. Translating it yields CAWSSPGTGGPYEQYF.

V and J are TRBV11-2 and TRBJ2-1, with D tentatively TRBD1 or TRBD2 (5 bases each). The CDR3 covers 14 residues. V dropped 0 bases and J dropped 9 bases, with 12 bases sitting between them. Germline V gives CDR1 SGHAT, CDR2 FQNNGV. CDR3 nucleotides: TGTGCCAGCAGCTTAGACGGGGACGCGGGTGAGCAGTTCTTC. Its protein product is CASSLDGDAGEQFF. Drawing the rest from reference TRBV11-2 and TRBJ2-1, the complete variable domain is EAGVAQSPRYKIIEKRQSVAFWCNPISGHATLYWYQQILGQGPKLLIQFQNNGVVDDSQLPKDRFSAERLKGVDSTLKIQPAKLEDSAVYLCASSLDGDAGEQFFGPGTRLTVL.

This sequence joins TRBV4-3 and TRBJ1-1; D is possibly TRBD1 (5 bases). This CDR3 contains 15 residues. The V gene's germline CDR1 is LGHNA and CDR2 YSLEER. V lost 3 bases to trimming and J lost 4 bases, with 15 bases between them. CDR3 protein: CASSQTSDKLTEAFF. In nucleotides, the CDR3 is TGCGCCAGCAGCCAGACCTCGGACAAACTCACTGAAGCTTTCTTT.

V is TRBV25-1 and J is TRBJ1-3; D possibly corresponds to TRBD1 (5 bases). Germline V gene sequence: CDR1 MGHDK, CDR2 SYGVNS. Trimming removed 0 bases from V and 0 bases from J, with 9 bases in between. The CDR3 spans 16 residues. This CDR3 reads CASSEYSQGSGNTIYF. In nucleotides, the CDR3 is TGTGCCAGCAGTGAATATAGCCAGGGCTCTGGAAACACCATATATTTT.

This clone was counted only a few times. This rearrangement joins TRBV4-1 to TRBJ2-2, with 11 bases matching TRBD2. CDR3 length: 16 residues. J was trimmed by 6 bases and V by 0 bases; bases with no gene match: 3. Germline CDR1 is MGHRA and CDR2 is YSYEKL. CDR3 nucleotide sequence: TGCGCCAGCAGCCAAGAGACTAGCGGGATAGCCGGGGAGCTGTTTTTT. Translating it yields CASSQETSGIAGELFF.

This sequence joins TRBV2 and TRBJ1-1; 7 bases align to TRBD1. Germline loops: CDR1 SNHLY, CDR2 FYNNEI. This CDR3 region has 16 residues. The J segment lost 0 bases and the V segment lost 7 bases, leaving 11 bases of the junction unmatched. The CDR3 spells CASTKGAIRVNTEAFF. The CDR3 nucleotides read TGTGCCAGCACAAAGGGGGCGATAAGAGTGAACACTGAAGCTTTCTTT. Using reference TRBV2 and TRBJ1-1 for the parts outside the CDR3, the full variable domain is EPEVTQTPSHQVTQMGQEVILRCVPISNHLYFYWYRQILGQKVEFLVSFYNNEISEKSEIFDDQFSVERPDGSNFTLKIRSTKLEDSAMYFCASTKGAIRVNTEAFFGQGTRLTVV.